This T cell receptor (beta chain) is from a study of T-cell memory formation after mild COVID-19. Findings and limits, study-wide: Researchers report contracting CD4+ clones mostly in CM and EM, with CD8+ clones in EMRA. The pre-infection memory compartment contained some responding clones, suggesting cross-reactive memory joined.

This clonotype has ten or more counts. Its specificity is not known. From 5'RACE with constant-segment primers came TCR alpha and TCR beta cDNA libraries that carried sample barcodes and UMIs. TCRdb re-called the 5' RACE reads with MiXCR, one entry per CDR3 protein. In the table there are more than 250,000 distinct CDR3 sequences, 16% of which are singletons. The CDR3 contains 17 residues. Between the trimmed V and J ends, which lost 4 bases and 4 bases, there was a span of 19 bases. The sequenced sample consisted of PBMCs or a T cell subset sorted from them (not recorded which). This clonotype was obtained from a man aged 18 to 29 who had mild COVID-19 (a few samples of this study predate the infection). Cell type and time point are not known. The V gene is TRBV12-3 or TRBV12-4, the J gene TRBJ1-4; D is possibly TRBD1 (5 bases). CDR3 protein: CASSSTPGDPNNEKLFF. CDR3 nucleotide sequence: TGTGCCAGCAGTTCCACCCCCGGGGACCCAAATAATGAAAAACTGTTTTTT.